The T cell receptor beta chain described here comes from a study of T cells in Graves' hyperthyroidism and ophthalmopathy. The CDR3 is 12 amino acids. The V and J ends lost 5 bases and 5 bases respectively, with 12 bases between them. Germline V gives CDR1 DFQATT, CDR2 SNEGSKA (reference sequence). Amplified regions were TCR beta CDR3 sequences from RNA transcripts. When the TCR CDR3 underwent first-round RT-PCR, the HTBI primer set was used. TCRdb itself ran the multiplex PCR reads through MiXCR, one entry per CDR3 protein. Counted here are about 540,000 distinct CDR3 sequences, about half occurring once; the ten biggest clones make up 8.2%.

The sequenced sample was peripheral blood or thyroid tissue (not recorded which). The rearrangement uses TRBV20-1 and TRBJ1-2; D is possibly TRBD1 (5 bases). The receptor's source is a woman aged 18-29 years with Graves' hyperthyroidism. The CDR3 bases are TGCAGTGCTCCTCCAGGGACGTATGGCTACACCTTC. Protein product: CSAPPGTYGYTF.